A single sample is the source of the 2 T cell receptor beta chains below, sequenced in a study of shared clonotypes between healthy human individuals. Naive CD8 populations comprised CD45RO-negative cells positively selected for CCR7, excluding terminally differentiated effector memory CD45RA+ cells. Sequenced by immunoSEQ multiplex PCR; TCRdb stores in-frame clones only, minus some. The table records roughly 890,000 clones, roughly 92% of them present only once. What was sequenced was naive CD8+ T cells sorted from blood. All receptors derive from a man aged 30-40 years in good health.

Details on this clone: In the same sample, other DNA sequences code for this CDR3. The chain combines TRBV27 with TRBJ2-3, with 13 bases matching TRBD2. Per the germline V gene, CDR1 is MNHEY and CDR2 is SMNVEV (reference sequence). CDR3 length: 14 amino acids. The V segment lost 3 bases and the J segment 9 bases; nucleotides outside the gene matches: 3. As DNA, the CDR3 is TGTGCCAGCAGTTTCGGACTAGCGGGAGACACGCAGTATTTT. It translates to CASSFGLAGDTQYF.

The rearrangement uses TRBV7-2 and TRBJ1-5; D may be TRBD1 (5 bases). V dropped 4 bases and J dropped 2 bases, with 9 bases sitting between them. Germline loops: CDR1 SGHTA, CDR2 FQGNSA. This CDR3 comprises 14 residues. The CDR3 nucleotides are TGTGCCAGCAGCTCATTAGGGGGCAATCAGCCCCAGCATTTT. Translation gives CASSSLGGNQPQHF.